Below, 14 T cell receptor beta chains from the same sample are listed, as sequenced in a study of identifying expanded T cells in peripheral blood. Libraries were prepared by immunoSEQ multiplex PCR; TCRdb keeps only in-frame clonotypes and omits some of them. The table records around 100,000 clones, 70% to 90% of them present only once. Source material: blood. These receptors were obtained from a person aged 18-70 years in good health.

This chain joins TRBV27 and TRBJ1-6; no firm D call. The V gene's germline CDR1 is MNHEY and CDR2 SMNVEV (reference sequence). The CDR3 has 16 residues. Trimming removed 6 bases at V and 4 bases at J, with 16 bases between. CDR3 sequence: CASSSRLGPYNSPLHF. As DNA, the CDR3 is TGTGCCAGCAGCTCCCGTCTGGGCCCATATAATTCACCCCTCCACTTT.

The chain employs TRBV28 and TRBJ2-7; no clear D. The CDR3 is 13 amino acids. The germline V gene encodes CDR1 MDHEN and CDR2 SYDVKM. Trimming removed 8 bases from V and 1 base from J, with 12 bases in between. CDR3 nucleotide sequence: TGTGCCAGCGGAAACAGCGTGTCCTACGAGCAGTACTTC. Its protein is CASGNSVSYEQYF.

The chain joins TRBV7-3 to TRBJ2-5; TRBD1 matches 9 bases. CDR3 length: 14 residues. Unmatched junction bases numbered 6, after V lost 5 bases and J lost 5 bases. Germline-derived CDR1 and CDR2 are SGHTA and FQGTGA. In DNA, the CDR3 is TGTGCCAGCAGCAACCGACAGGGGGGTGAGACCCAGTACTTC. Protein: CASSNRQGGETQYF.

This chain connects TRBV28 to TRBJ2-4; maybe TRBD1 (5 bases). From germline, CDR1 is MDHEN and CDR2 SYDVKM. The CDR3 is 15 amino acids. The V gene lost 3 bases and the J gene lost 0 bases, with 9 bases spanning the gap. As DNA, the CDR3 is TGTGCCAGCAGTTTGCAGGGTACAGCCAAAAACATTCAGTACTTC. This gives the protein CASSLQGTAKNIQYF.

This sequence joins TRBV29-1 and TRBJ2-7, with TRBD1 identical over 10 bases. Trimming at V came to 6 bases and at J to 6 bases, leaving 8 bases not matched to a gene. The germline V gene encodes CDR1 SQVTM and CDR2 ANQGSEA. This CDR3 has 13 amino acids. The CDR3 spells CSVTGTGVIEQYF. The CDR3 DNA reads TGCAGCGTCACCGGGACAGGGGTCATCGAGCAGTACTTC.

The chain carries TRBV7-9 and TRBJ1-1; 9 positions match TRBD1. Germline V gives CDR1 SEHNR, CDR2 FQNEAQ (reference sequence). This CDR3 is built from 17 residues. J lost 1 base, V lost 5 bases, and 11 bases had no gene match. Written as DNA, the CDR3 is TGTGCCAGCAGCCATGTTAAGGGACAGGGAGGGAACACTGAAGCTTTCTTT. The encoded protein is CASSHVKGQGGNTEAFF.

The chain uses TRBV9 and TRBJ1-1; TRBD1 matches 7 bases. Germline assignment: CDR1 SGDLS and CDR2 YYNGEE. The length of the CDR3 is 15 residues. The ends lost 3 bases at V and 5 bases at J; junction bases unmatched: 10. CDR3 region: CASSANLRDRTEAFF. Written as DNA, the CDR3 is TGTGCCAGCAGCGCAAATTTACGGGACAGAACTGAAGCTTTCTTT.

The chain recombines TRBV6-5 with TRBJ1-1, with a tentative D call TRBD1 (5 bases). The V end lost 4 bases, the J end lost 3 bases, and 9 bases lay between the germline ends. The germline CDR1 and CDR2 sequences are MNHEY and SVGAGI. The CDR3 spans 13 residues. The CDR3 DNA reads TGTGCCAGCAGTTTACAGGAGTACACTGAAGCTTTCTTT. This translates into CASSLQEYTEAFF.

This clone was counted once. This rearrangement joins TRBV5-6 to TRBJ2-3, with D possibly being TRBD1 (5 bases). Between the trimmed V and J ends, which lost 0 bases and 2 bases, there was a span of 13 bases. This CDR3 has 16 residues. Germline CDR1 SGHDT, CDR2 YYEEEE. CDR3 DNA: TGTGCCAGCAGCTTGGACAGGACCAAGTACACAGATACGCAGTATTTT. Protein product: CASSLDRTKYTDTQYF.

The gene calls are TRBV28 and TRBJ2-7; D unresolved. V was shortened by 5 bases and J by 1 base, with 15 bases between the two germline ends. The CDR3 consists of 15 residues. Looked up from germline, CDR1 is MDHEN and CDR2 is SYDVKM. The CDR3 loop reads CASSPRADRSYEQYF. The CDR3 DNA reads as TGTGCCAGCAGTCCCCGGGCCGACCGATCCTACGAGCAGTACTTC.

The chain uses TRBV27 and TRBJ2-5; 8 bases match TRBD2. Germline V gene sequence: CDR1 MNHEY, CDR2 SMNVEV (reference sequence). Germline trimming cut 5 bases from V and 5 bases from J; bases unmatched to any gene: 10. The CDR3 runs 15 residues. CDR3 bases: TGTGCCAGCAGTCCGGGGACTAGGGGTATGGAGACCCAGTACTTC. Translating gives CASSPGTRGMETQYF.

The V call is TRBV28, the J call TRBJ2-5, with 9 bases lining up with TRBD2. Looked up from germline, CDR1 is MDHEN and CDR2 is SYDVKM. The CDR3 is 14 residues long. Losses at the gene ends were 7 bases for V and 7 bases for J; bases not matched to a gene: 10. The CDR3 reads CASTSSGEWGTQYF. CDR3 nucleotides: TGTGCCAGCACTTCTAGCGGGGAGTGGGGGACCCAGTACTTC.

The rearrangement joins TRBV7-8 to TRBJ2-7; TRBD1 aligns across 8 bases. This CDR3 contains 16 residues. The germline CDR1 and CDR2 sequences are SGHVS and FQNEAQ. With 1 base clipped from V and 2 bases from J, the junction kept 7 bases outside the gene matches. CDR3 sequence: CASSLGAGGSTYEQYF. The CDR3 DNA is TGTGCCAGCAGCTTAGGGGCAGGGGGCTCGACCTACGAGCAGTACTTC. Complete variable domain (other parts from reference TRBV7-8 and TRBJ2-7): GAGVSQSPRYKVAKRGQDVALRCDPISGHVSLFWYQQALGQGPEFLTYFQNEAQLDKSGLPSDRFFAERPEGSVSTLKIQRTQQEDSAVYLCASSLGAGGSTYEQYFGPGTRLTVT.

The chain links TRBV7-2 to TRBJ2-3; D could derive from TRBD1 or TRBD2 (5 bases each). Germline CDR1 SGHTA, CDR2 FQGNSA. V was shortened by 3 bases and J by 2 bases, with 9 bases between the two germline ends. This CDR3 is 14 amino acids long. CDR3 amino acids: CASSLRGVTDTQYF. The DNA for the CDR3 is TGTGCCAGCAGCTTGAGGGGAGTCACAGATACGCAGTATTTT.